The sequence of this TCR beta chain was determined in a study of cytomegalovirus exposure and HLA in healthy donors. Amplification used 60 Vbeta primers and 13 Jbeta primers. The protocol was immunoSEQ multiplex PCR, while the TCRdb copy is restricted to in-frame clones and leaves out a portion. Among fewer than 150,000 clones listed, 75% to 85% were seen once. The CDR3 runs to 16 residues. Trimming cost V 1 base and J 0 bases, with 11 bases left between them. Per the germline V gene, CDR1 is PRHDT and CDR2 is FYEKMQ (reference sequence). Findings of the study overall: Later, an analysis found that common viral pathogens appeared to be linked with several of the most significant clusters. Later analysis indicated greater clonal expansion among HLA-associated TCR beta chains than among equally common other chains.

A word on this clone: Its target is not known.

The source material was PBMCs. The chain has TRBV13 and TRBJ2-3, with D perhaps TRBD2 (5 bases). This receptor was taken from a woman in her thirties or forties in good health and CMV-seropositive. Here the CDR3 DNA reads TGTGCCAGCAGCTTAGTGGCCGGGGTCAGCACAGATACGCAGTATTTT. This sequence encodes CASSLVAGVSTDTQYF.